The 3 T cell receptor beta chains given below trace back to one sample, sequenced in a study of cytomegalovirus exposure and HLA in healthy donors. Researchers ran the PCR with 60 Vbeta and 13 Jbeta primers. Generated by immunoSEQ multiplex PCR, the TCRdb table keeps only in-frame clones and is missing some. The ten most abundant clones cover around 1.6% of a sample with 130,000 or so clones. Material: PBMCs. The receptor source for this set is a woman aged 40 to 49 in good health and CMV-seropositive.

This chain uses TRBV19 with TRBJ2-5, with 11 bases that match TRBD1. Unmatched junction bases numbered 8, after V lost 3 bases and J lost 11 bases. Per germline, CDR1 LNHDA and CDR2 SQIVND (reference sequence). This CDR3 is built from 14 residues. The CDR3 DNA sequence: TGTGCCAGTAGTATCCGGACAGGGGGCAATGAACAGTACTTC. Translating gives CASSIRTGGNEQYF. Full variable domain (missing parts from reference TRBV19 and TRBJ2-5): DGGITQSPKYLFRKEGQNVTLSCEQNLNHDAMYWYRQDPGQGLRLIYYSQIVNDFQKGDIAEGYSVSREKKESFPLTVTSAQKNPTAFYLCASSIRTGGNEQYFGPGTRLLVL.

The genes are TRBV5-1 and TRBJ2-1; no reliable D call. V lost 0 bases to trimming and J lost 7 bases, with 8 bases between them. CDR3 length: 13 amino acids. CDR1 and CDR2 (germline): SGHRS, YFSETQ. CDR3 coding DNA: TGCGCCAGCAGCTTGGTCGGTGCAAATGAGCAGTTCTTC. Its translation: CASSLVGANEQFF.

This chain links TRBV11-2 with TRBJ1-2; 9 nucleotides match TRBD1. This CDR3 comprises 17 residues. Trimming at V came to 1 base and at J to 3 bases, leaving 9 bases not matched to a gene. The germline V gene has CDR1 SGHAT and CDR2 FQNNGV. CDR3 in DNA: TGTGCCAGCAGCTTAGTGGGACAGGGTTTTGATTACTATGGCTACACCTTC. Translating gives CASSLVGQGFDYYGYTF.